This T cell receptor (beta chain) was recovered during a study of T cell changes during pregnancy in multiple sclerosis. Using immunoSEQ multiplex PCR, the repertoire was profiled, and TCRdb retains in-frame clones only, with some absent. The sample lists 85,000 to 90,000 clones, about 91% seen once, with about 1.8% in the top ten. This clone appeared a single time. The germline V gene has CDR1 SGHTS and CDR2 YDEGEE. There are 14 residues in the CDR3. Trimming pared 3 bases from V and 5 bases from J, leaving 12 bases between. The V gene is TRBV5-8, the J gene TRBJ1-5, with D possibly being TRBD1 (5 bases). The clonotype was recovered from a female donor in good health, enrolled as a control in a pregnancy study. The sequencing here drew on peripheral blood, taken in the first trimester of pregnancy. The CDR3: CASSSDRADQPQHF. The CDR3 bases are TGTGCCAGCAGCTCCGACAGAGCAGATCAGCCCCAGCATTTT.